This T cell receptor beta chain was captured by sequencing in a study of T-cell reconstitution after alpha-beta-depleted transplantation in children. General observations from the study: Newly produced T cells mostly provided counts and TCRbeta diversity after one year, as hyperexpanded clones declined. Some patients owed their high day-60 TCRbeta diversity to surviving recipient T cells and thymic progenitors.

Preparation of the TCRbeta library was carried out with unique molecular identifiers. In TCRdb, the PCR reads were re-called with MiXCR into one record per CDR3 protein. The table includes hundreds of thousands of distinct CDR3 sequences, 10% to 15% detected once. Ten or more counts support this clonotype. Its antigen is undetermined. Sequencing used PBMCs, obtained before TCRalphabeta/CD19-depleted stem cell transplant. This TCR was recovered from a girl aged 2-15 years with congenital amegakaryocytic thrombocytopenia, due to receive a stem cell transplant.

This CDR3 reads CASSLAKTSGGTDTQYF. In nucleotides, the CDR3 is TGCGCCAGCAGCTTGGCCAAGACTAGCGGAGGCACAGATACGCAGTATTTT. The gene calls are TRBV5-1 and TRBJ2-3; TRBD2 matches 9 bases. Losses at the gene ends were 0 bases for V and 1 base for J; bases not matched to a gene: 6. This CDR3 region has 17 residues. Germline V gene data show CDR1 as SGHRS and CDR2 as YFSETQ.